This TCR beta chain was profiled in a study of T cell responses to AZD1222 COVID-19 vaccine. Overall study: Whether given at about 4 or about 12 weeks, second doses were pooled.

Comments on this clone: The target antigen is unknown.

The CDR3 runs to 16 residues. The V segment lost 3 bases and the J segment 4 bases; nucleotides outside the gene matches: 11. CDR1 is DFQATT, CDR2 SNEGSKA, per germline (reference sequence). Sequenced by immunoSEQ multiplex PCR; TCRdb stores in-frame clones only, minus some. Among about 160,000 clones listed, about 91% were seen once. Study-wide results and limits: Most donors were white British, females outnumbered males, and clonal diversity was possibly underestimated. Scientists sampled the repertoires only once the peak T cell response had passed. Unmutated variant regions are reportedly the target of nearly half of TCRs that are spike-specific.

The specimen was peripheral blood, collected on day 0 of AZD1222 vaccination. The sequence derives from an adult in good health. The genes are TRBV20-1 and TRBJ2-5; 10 nucleotides align to TRBD2. CDR3 in DNA: TGCAGTGCTAGTAAAGCGGGGGGGCCGGTAGGAGAGACCCAGTACTTC. Its translation is CSASKAGGPVGETQYF.